Described below is a single T cell receptor beta chain sequence and its context. This record comes from a study of blood T cells in healthy people across ages. Primers used in a second PCR of roughly 7 to 11 cycles were a sample-barcoded 5' primer and a J-beta primer mix. TCRdb re-called the 5' RACE reads through MiXCR, storing one row per CDR3 protein. The table lists about 1.8 million distinct CDR3 sequences, 49% of them singletons. Sequenced sample: blood. The receptor's source is a woman between 40 and 50 years old in good health.

The CDR3 DNA reads TGTGCCAGCAGTGATCAGGGAGAAGGAAAAAACATTCAGTACTTC. Protein sequence: CASSDQGEGKNIQYF. The chain recombines TRBV25-1 with TRBJ2-4; D assignment may be TRBD1 or TRBD2 (5 bases each). CDR3 length equals 15 residues. The V and J ends lost 3 bases and 4 bases respectively, with 13 bases between them. The germline CDR1 and CDR2 sequences are MGHDK and SYGVNS. The variable domain in full, with the rest retrieved from reference TRBV25-1 and TRBJ2-4, is EADIYQTPRYLVIGTGKKITLECSQTMGHDKMYWYQQDPGMELHLIHYSYGVNSTEKGDLSSESTVSRIRTEHFPLTLESARPSHTSQYLCASSDQGEGKNIQYFGAGTRLSVL.